A selection of T cell receptor beta chains follows, all from one sample in a study of read filtering for tumor transcriptome and immune sequencing. One entry per CDR3 protein results from TCRdb running MiXCR on the reads. The sample records around 130,000 distinct CDR3 sequences, less than 15% being singletons. The source material was a population of CD138-negative cells sorted from bone marrow. These receptors were obtained from a donor older than 35 with multiple myeloma. CDR3s include the opening cysteine and the closing phenylalanine or tryptophan. The D gene is left open where the match is weak. Part of the rows lack a size; the others show once, few, many or a class for expanded clones.

TRBV29-1	TRBJ2-7	12	many	.	TGCAGCGTTCGGCTAGCATCCTACGAGCAGTACTTC	CSVRLASYEQYF
TRBV7-9	TRBJ1-1	15	many	.	TGTGCCAGCAGCTGGGGAGGACACCAAAACACTGAAGCTTTCTTT	CASSWGGHQNTEAFF
TRBV30	TRBJ2-5	14	few	.	TGTGCCTGGAGTTCTAACAGGGGAGGAGAGACCCAGTACTTC	CAWSSNRGGETQYF
TRBV29-1	TRBJ2-5	12	few	.	TGCAGCGCTGGACAGACTCAAGAGACCCAGTACTTC	CSAGQTQETQYF
TRBV6-2/TRBV6-3	TRBJ2-5	15	many	.	TGTGCCAGCAGTTACTCGGGGGGAAAGGGAGAGACCCAGTACTTC	CASSYSGGKGETQYF
TRBV2	TRBJ1-1	14	many	TRBD1	TGTGCCAGCAGGGGACAGGGGGCAGTATCTGAAGCTTTCTTT	CASRGQGAVSEAFF
TRBV6-2/TRBV6-3	TRBJ2-1	13	few	TRBD1	TGTGCCAGCAGTCACGGACAGGTTAATGAGCAGTTCTTC	CASSHGQVNEQFF
TRBV29-1	TRBJ1-1	11	many	.	TGCAGCGTTCTAAGGAACACTGAAGCTTTCTTT	CSVLRNTEAFF
TRBV10-3	TRBJ2-5	15	.	.	TGTGCCATCAGTTCATATTCCAGGGGAGAGGAGACCCAGCACTTC	CAISSYSRGEETQHF
TRBV7-2	TRBJ1-1	14	few	.	TGTGCCAGCAGCTTACGACAGTTGAACACTGAAGCTTTCTTT	CASSLRQLNTEAFF
TRBV6-4	TRBJ1-5	15	.	TRBD1	TGTGCCAGCAGCCAGACAGGGGGCGCCGCTCAGCCCCAGCATTTT	CASSQTGGAAQPQHF
TRBV6-2/TRBV6-3	TRBJ2-5	16	few	TRBD2	TGTGCCAGCAGCAGGGGACTAGCGTTCAACCAAGAGACCCAGTACTTC	CASSRGLAFNQETQYF
TRBV7-8	TRBJ2-3	15	many	.	TGTGCCAGCAGCTTAGGGGGGATCGGTACAGATACGCAGTATTTT	CASSLGGIGTDTQYF
TRBV6-5	TRBJ2-1	14	once	.	TGTGCCTGTAAGAAGGGACCCTACTACAATGAGCAGTTCTTC	CACKKGPYYNEQFF
TRBV5-1	TRBJ2-1	15	many	TRBD2	TGCGCCAGCAGCTTACTAGCGGGAGGGCGAAATGAGCAGTTCTTC	CASSLLAGGRNEQFF
TRBV9	TRBJ2-2	17	many	.	TGTGCCAGCAGCGGCCCCTCAGGGTTACGGGTGCCCGGGGAGCTGTTTTTT	CASSGPSGLRVPGELFF
TRBV11-2	TRBJ2-1	17	many	TRBD2	TGTGCCAGCAGCTCCGAAGCGAGCGGGAGCTTCTACAATGAGCAGTTCTTC	CASSSEASGSFYNEQFF
TRBV7-6	TRBJ2-1	16	.	TRBD2	TGTGCCGGCAGCCCCTGGGCTAGCGGGATCTACAATGAGCAGTTCTTC	CAGSPWASGIYNEQFF
TRBV6-1	TRBJ2-7	15	.	TRBD2	TGTGCCAGCAGGTCCGGGACTAGCGGGAGTCGGGAGCAGTACTTC	CASRSGTSGSREQYF
TRBV27	TRBJ2-7	13	many	.	TGTGCCAGCGCCTATCGGGGTGCCTACGAGCAGTACTTC	CASAYRGAYEQYF
TRBV7-8	TRBJ2-1	16	many	TRBD2	TGTGCCAGCAGACGACTAGCGGGAGGCTCCTACAATGAGCAGTTCTTC	CASRRLAGGSYNEQFF
TRBV12-3/TRBV12-4	TRBJ1-2	14	.	.	TGTGCCAGCAGTTTAGAAGGGGGGCAGGATGGCTACACCTTC	CASSLEGGQDGYTF
TRBV6-2/TRBV6-3	TRBJ2-1	18	many	TRBD2	TGTGCCAGCAGTTACTCCGGACTAGCGGGTAGCTCCTACAATGAGCAGTTCTTC	CASSYSGLAGSSYNEQFF
TRBV9	TRBJ2-5	15	.	.	TGTGCCAGCAGCGTGGGTCAAGCGGCGTTCGAGGCCCAGTACTTC	CASSVGQAAFEAQYF
TRBV20-1	TRBJ2-7	14	.	.	TGCAGTGCTAGAGATCGACTAGGAGGCTACGAGCAGTACTTC	CSARDRLGGYEQYF
TRBV7-9	TRBJ1-1	12	many	.	TGTGCCACACCGGGGCATAACACTGAAGCTTTCTTT	CATPGHNTEAFF
TRBV5-6	TRBJ1-1	15	many	.	TGTGCCAGCAGCCCGGAGCTGGGGGATAATACTGAAGCTTTCTTT	CASSPELGDNTEAFF
TRBV20-1	TRBJ2-3	13	.	.	TGCAGTGCTTTTATTGGGGCGACAGATACGCAGTATTTT	CSAFIGATDTQYF
TRBV6-2/TRBV6-3	TRBJ2-1	20	many	.	TGTGCCAGCAGTTACTCGGTCGGTGGGGGGCCGCAGAGCTCCTACAATGAGCAGTTCTTC	CASSYSVGGGPQSSYNEQFF